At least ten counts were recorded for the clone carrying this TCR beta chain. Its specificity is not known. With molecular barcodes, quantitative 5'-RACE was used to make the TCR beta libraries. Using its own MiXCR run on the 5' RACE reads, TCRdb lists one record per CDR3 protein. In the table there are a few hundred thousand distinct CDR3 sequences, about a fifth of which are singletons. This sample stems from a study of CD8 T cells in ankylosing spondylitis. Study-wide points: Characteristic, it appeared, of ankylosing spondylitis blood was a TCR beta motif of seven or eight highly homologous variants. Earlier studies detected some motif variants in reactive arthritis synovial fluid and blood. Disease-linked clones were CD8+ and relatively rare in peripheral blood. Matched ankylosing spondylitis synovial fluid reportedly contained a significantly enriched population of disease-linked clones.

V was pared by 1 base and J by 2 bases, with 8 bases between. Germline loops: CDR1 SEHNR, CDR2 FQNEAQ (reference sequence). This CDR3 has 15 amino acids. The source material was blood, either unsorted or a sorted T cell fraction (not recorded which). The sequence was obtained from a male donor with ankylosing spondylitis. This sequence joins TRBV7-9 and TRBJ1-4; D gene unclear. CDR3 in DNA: TGTGCCAGCAGCTTAGTAATGGGGACTAATGAAAAACTGTTTTTT. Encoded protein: CASSLVMGTNEKLFF.